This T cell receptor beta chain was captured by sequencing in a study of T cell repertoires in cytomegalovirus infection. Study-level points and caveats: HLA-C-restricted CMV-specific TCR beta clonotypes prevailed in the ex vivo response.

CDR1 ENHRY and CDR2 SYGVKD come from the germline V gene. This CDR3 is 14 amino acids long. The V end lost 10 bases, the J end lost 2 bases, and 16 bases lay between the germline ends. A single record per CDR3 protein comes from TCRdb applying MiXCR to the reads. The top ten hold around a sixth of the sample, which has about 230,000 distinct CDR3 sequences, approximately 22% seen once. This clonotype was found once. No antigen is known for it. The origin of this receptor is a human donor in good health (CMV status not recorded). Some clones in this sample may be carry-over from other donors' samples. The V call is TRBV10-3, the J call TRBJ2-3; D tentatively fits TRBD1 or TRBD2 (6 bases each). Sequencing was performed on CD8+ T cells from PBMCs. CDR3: CATVRGLNTDTQYF. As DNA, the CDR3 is TGTGCCACCGTTCGGGGGCTCAACACAGATACGCAGTATTTT.